This TCR beta chain was sequenced in a study of CD8 T cells in ankylosing spondylitis. Study-level points and caveats: Earlier reports found some motif variants in synovial fluid and blood in reactive arthritis.

5'-RACE, quantitative and with molecular barcodes, yielded the TCR beta libraries. TCRdb passed the 5' RACE reads through MiXCR, listing each CDR3 protein once. This table has roughly 230,000 distinct CDR3 sequences, 18% appearing once. This clonotype has more than one count but fewer than ten. Its antigen is unknown. The CDR3 totals 14 residues. V lost 0 bases, J lost 2 bases, and 7 bases lay in between. Germline V gives CDR1 MGHRA, CDR2 YSYEKL. This clonotype was obtained from a male donor with ankylosing spondylitis or in good health (not recorded which). Sequenced: blood, either unsorted or a sorted T cell fraction (not recorded which). The genes are TRBV4-1 and TRBJ2-5; D gene unclear. The DNA of the CDR3 is TGCGCCAGCAGCCAAGATCCCGAACAAGAGACCCAGTACTTC. This encodes CASSQDPEQETQYF.